This TCR beta chain was found in a study of cytomegalovirus exposure and HLA in healthy donors. About this clone itself: The antigen remains unidentified.

Between the trimmed V and J ends, which lost 3 bases and 6 bases, there was a span of 14 bases. The V gene's germline CDR1 is MDHEN and CDR2 SYDVKM. The CDR3 is 14 residues long. The study's findings and limits: Using the classifier, cytomegalovirus status was reportedly diagnosed with high specificity and sensitivity. The study put some 150 TCR beta chains on its list as cytomegalovirus-associated.

Sequencing was performed with immunoSEQ multiplex PCR; in TCRdb, only in-frame clones are kept and a portion is missing. The sample yields 200,000 to 300,000 clones, more than 75% seen once. Sequences were obtained from PBMCs. The clonotype was recovered from a man aged 18 to 30 in good health and CMV-seropositive. This chain joins TRBV28 and TRBJ1-1; a possible D gene is TRBD1 (5 bases). DNA for the CDR3: TGTGCCAGCAGTTTCCGTATCGGGGGATCTGAAGCTTTCTTT. Translated, it gives CASSFRIGGSEAFF.